The rows below give T cell receptor beta chains drawn from one sample of a study of neoadjuvant anti-PD-1 for oral cavity cancer. TCRdb's copy holds only in-frame clones and misses some; the assay was immunoSEQ multiplex PCR. The sample shows some 15,000 clones, about 63% of them seen only once. Source: PBMCs, taken before nivolumab (anti-PD-1) treatment. These receptor sequences come from a person between 35 and 79 years old with oral cavity squamous cell carcinoma. Both conserved end residues are part of each CDR3. The D gene is left open where the match is weak. The size of a clone is reported for some rows only, either as once, few or many, or as a class for expanded clones.

CDR3aa | CDR3nt | j_gene | d_gene | v_gene | abundance
CASSLGGNSYNEQFF | TGTGCCAGCAGTCTCGGGGGGAACTCATACAATGAGCAGTTCTTC | TRBJ2-1 | TRBD2 | TRBV6-1 | few
CASSQDPNRGQPTEAFF | TGCGCCAGCAGCCAAGACCCCAACAGGGGACAGCCTACTGAAGCTTTCTTT | TRBJ1-1 | TRBD1 | TRBV4-1 | .
CASSPGQGSTDTQYF | TGCGCCAGCAGCCCGGGACAGGGGAGCACAGATACGCAGTATTTT | TRBJ2-3 | TRBD1 | TRBV4-1 | .
CASSQDRGYEQFF | TGTGCCAGCAGCCAAGATCGTGGGTATGAGCAGTTCTTC | TRBJ2-1 | . | TRBV4-2 | .
CASSENRWARAQYF | TGTGCCAGCAGTGAAAACAGATGGGCACGGGCCCAGTACTTC | TRBJ2-5 | . | TRBV2 | .
CASSLGGRVYNEQFF | TGCGCCAGCAGCTTGGGGGGCAGGGTCTACAATGAGCAGTTCTTC | TRBJ2-1 | . | TRBV5-1 | .
CASSIGQGTDTQYF | TGTGCCAGTAGTATAGGACAGGGCACAGATACGCAGTATTTT | TRBJ2-3 | . | TRBV19 | .
CASSRGRITYNSPLHF | TGTGCCAGCAGTCGTGGGAGGATTACCTATAATTCACCCCTCCACTTT | TRBJ1-6 | . | TRBV27 | .
CASSIQSLRNTEAFF | TGTGCCAGTAGTATTCAAAGTTTGCGGAACACTGAAGCTTTCTTT | TRBJ1-1 | . | TRBV19 | .
CASSLPGVISGNTIYF | TGTGCCAGCAGCCTTCCGGGGGTAATCTCTGGAAACACCATATATTTT | TRBJ1-3 | . | TRBV11-2 | .
CASSLRENYGYTF | TGTGCCAGCAGTTTAAGGGAAAACTATGGCTACACCTTC | TRBJ1-2 | . | TRBV27 | .
CASSEALGLAGVGAQETQYF | TGTGCCAGCAGTGAAGCGCTGGGACTAGCGGGAGTTGGAGCCCAAGAGACCCAGTACTTC | TRBJ2-5 | TRBD2 | TRBV2 | once
CASSLEKGMDGYTF | TGTGCCAGCAGTTTAGAAAAGGGAATGGATGGCTACACCTTC | TRBJ1-2 | . | TRBV28 | .
CASSLWEGNTGELFF | TGTGCCAGCAGCTTGTGGGAGGGGAACACCGGGGAGCTGTTTTTT | TRBJ2-2 | TRBD2 | TRBV11-2 | .
CASNLPADTNYGYTF | TGTGCCAGTAATCTACCGGCGGACACTAACTATGGCTACACCTTC | TRBJ1-2 | . | TRBV19 | .
CASSLYEETQYF | TGTGCCAGCAGCTTATATGAAGAGACCCAGTACTTC | TRBJ2-5 | . | TRBV11-3 | .
CASKFVPGQGNEQFF | TGTGCCAGCAAATTCGTCCCGGGACAGGGTAATGAGCAGTTCTTC | TRBJ2-1 | TRBD1 | TRBV2 | few
CASSLVAGRATGELFF | TGCGCCAGCAGCTTGGTCGCAGGGAGGGCCACCGGGGAGCTGTTTTTT | TRBJ2-2 | TRBD2 | TRBV5-1 | .
CASSFTGGNAYEQYF | TGTGCCAGCAGTTTTACAGGGGGTAATGCCTACGAGCAGTACTTC | TRBJ2-7 | TRBD1 | TRBV27 | .
CASSLEPSDTQYF | TGCGCCAGCAGCTTGGAACCCTCCGATACGCAGTATTTT | TRBJ2-3 | . | TRBV5-1 | .
CASSLGVTSEPGDEQFF | TGTGCCAGCAGCCTCGGGGTGACTAGCGAGCCGGGCGATGAGCAGTTCTTC | TRBJ2-1 | TRBD2 | TRBV4-2 | .
CASSRPGTTSYEQYF | TGTGCCAGCAGTCGCCCCGGGACCACTTCCTACGAGCAGTACTTC | TRBJ2-7 | . | TRBV28 | .
CASSLGPDRRSGANVLTF | TGTGCCAGCAGCTTAGGGCCTGACAGACGCTCTGGGGCCAACGTCCTGACTTTC | TRBJ2-6 | . | TRBV11-2 | .
CSGWESGRDEQYF | TGCAGCGGGTGGGAATCCGGTAGGGACGAGCAGTACTTC | TRBJ2-7 | . | TRBV29-1 | .
CASSLGQGRETQYF | TGTGCCAGCAGTTTAGGGCAGGGGAGGGAGACCCAGTACTTC | TRBJ2-5 | . | TRBV6-5 | few
CASSQTPGREQYF | TGTGCCAGCAGCCAGACGCCAGGGAGAGAGCAGTACTTC | TRBJ2-7 | . | TRBV14 | once
CASSAGLTYNEQFF | TGTGCCAGCAGTGCAGGACTTACCTACAATGAGCAGTTCTTC | TRBJ2-1 | . | TRBV5-8 | few
CASSSLGFNTEAFF | TGTGCCAGTAGTAGCCTAGGTTTTAACACTGAAGCTTTCTTT | TRBJ1-1 | . | TRBV19 | .
CASSDVAKLGYEQYF | TGCGCCAGCAGTGATGTAGCTAAATTAGGTTACGAGCAGTACTTC | TRBJ2-7 | . | TRBV10-2 | .
CAIGEYNEQFF | TGTGCCATCGGCGAATACAATGAGCAGTTCTTC | TRBJ2-1 | . | TRBV10-3 | few
CSAGETDEQYF | TGCAGTGCCGGGGAGACCGACGAGCAGTACTTC | TRBJ2-7 | . | TRBV20-1 | .
CASLSLHKGSYGYTF | TGTGCCAGCCTTTCTCTTCATAAGGGAAGCTATGGCTACACCTTC | TRBJ1-2 | . | TRBV28 | few
CASSPQVYNSPLHF | TGTGCCAGCAGCCCACAGGTTTATAATTCACCCCTCCACTTT | TRBJ1-6 | . | TRBV11-1 | few
CASSLPLSPLHF | TGTGCCAGCAGCCTCCCCCTTTCACCCCTCCACTTT | TRBJ1-6 | . | TRBV13 | .
CASSPTGQSYGYTF | TGTGCCAGCAGCCCCACGGGGCAGAGCTATGGCTACACCTTC | TRBJ1-2 | . | TRBV5-6 | once
CARLKGRAKETQYF | TGTGCCAGGCTGAAAGGGCGGGCCAAAGAGACCCAGTACTTC | TRBJ2-5 | . | TRBV19 | .
CAISEIRGRNTEAFF | TGTGCCATCAGTGAGATTCGGGGGCGGAACACTGAAGCTTTCTTT | TRBJ1-1 | . | TRBV10-3 | few
CASSAWTSARDEQYF | TGTGCCAGCAGTGCCTGGACTAGCGCGAGGGACGAGCAGTACTTC | TRBJ2-7 | TRBD2 | TRBV27 | .
CASSPLGAEETQYF | TGTGCCAGCAGTCCTTTAGGGGCGGAAGAGACCCAGTACTTC | TRBJ2-5 | . | TRBV27 | .
CASSLAVVFQETQYF | TGTGCCAGCAGCTTGGCCGTTGTTTTCCAAGAGACCCAGTACTTC | TRBJ2-5 | . | TRBV5-6 | .
CAWSGTGGRNGYTF | TGTGCCTGGAGTGGAACAGGGGGCAGAAATGGCTACACCTTC | TRBJ1-2 | TRBD1 | TRBV30 | .
CASSLVTSGPYEQYF | TGTGCCAGCAGCTTAGTGACTAGCGGCCCCTACGAGCAGTACTTC | TRBJ2-7 | TRBD2 | TRBV7-8 | .
CASSSAGTGDGYTF | TGTGCCAGCAGCTCCGCGGGGACAGGGGATGGCTACACCTTC | TRBJ1-2 | TRBD1 | TRBV5-6 | few
CASIRDGGTDTQYF | TGTGCCAGCATAAGGGATGGCGGCACAGATACGCAGTATTTT | TRBJ2-3 | . | TRBV5-4 | .
CASSHPRGTGGYEQYF | TGCGCCAGCAGCCACCCCAGGGGGACAGGGGGCTACGAGCAGTACTTC | TRBJ2-7 | TRBD1 | TRBV4-1 | .
CASSLDPNTGELFF | TGTGCCAGCAGCTTGGATCCTAACACCGGGGAGCTGTTTTTT | TRBJ2-2 | . | TRBV7-9 | .
CASSPRGDLGWETQYF | TGTGCCAGCAGCCCGAGGGGGGACTTAGGGTGGGAGACCCAGTACTTC | TRBJ2-5 | . | TRBV9 | .
CASSTDDYEQYF | TGTGCCAGCAGCACCGACGATTACGAGCAGTACTTC | TRBJ2-7 | . | TRBV14 | .
CASSGQGNTEAFF | TGTGCCAGCAGCGGACAGGGAAACACTGAAGCTTTCTTT | TRBJ1-1 | TRBD1 | TRBV6-1 | .
CASSLEQGYEKLFF | TGTGCCAGCAGCTTGGAACAGGGGTATGAAAAACTGTTTTTT | TRBJ1-4 | TRBD1 | TRBV5-4 | .
CASSLQQGTGELFF | TGCGCCAGCAGCTTGCAACAAGGAACCGGGGAGCTGTTTTTT | TRBJ2-2 | . | TRBV5-1 | few
CASGFGGGRELFF | TGTGCTAGTGGTTTCGGAGGGGGAAGGGAGCTGTTTTTT | TRBJ2-2 | . | TRBV12-5 | .
CASTPRALAYEQYF | TGTGCCAGCACCCCCCGGGCGCTGGCCTACGAGCAGTACTTC | TRBJ2-7 | . | TRBV27 | few
CASSSAVAYEQYF | TGTGCCAGCAGCTCTGCAGTGGCCTACGAGCAGTACTTC | TRBJ2-7 | . | TRBV5-8 | once
CAGRAGGPPEQYF | TGTGCCGGAAGAGCGGGAGGGCCCCCCGAGCAGTACTTC | TRBJ2-7 | TRBD2 | TRBV2 | few
CASSVDSYGYTF | TGTGCCAGCAGCGTGGATTCCTATGGCTACACCTTC | TRBJ1-2 | . | TRBV7-9 | .
CAIGTGTDTQYF | TGTGCCATTGGGACGGGCACAGATACGCAGTATTTT | TRBJ2-3 | . | TRBV7-8 | once
CASSLRVETEAFF | TGTGCCAGCAGTTTAAGGGTCGAAACTGAAGCTTTCTTT | TRBJ1-1 | . | TRBV27 | .
CASLGQGVSYEQYF | TGTGCCAGCCTTGGACAGGGGGTCTCCTACGAGCAGTACTTC | TRBJ2-7 | TRBD1 | TRBV2 | few
CASSQVSGSGNIQYF | TGCGCCAGCAGCCAAGTATCCGGGTCGGGGAACATTCAGTACTTC | TRBJ2-4 | . | TRBV4-1 | .